This T cell receptor beta chain was documented in a study of T-cell reconstitution after alpha-beta-depleted transplantation in children (TCRdb year 2016). Regarding the complete study: The study quantitatively tracked T-cell immune reconstitution after TCRalphabeta/CD19-depleted allogeneic hematopoietic cell transplantation in children using TCR repertoire profiling.

Receptor libraries were prepared by PCR. Sequencing relied on an Illumina HiSeq 2500. TCR libraries were prepared with molecular barcoding, using unique molecular identifiers to normalize TCRbeta repertoire quantification. TCRdb applied fastp at Q25 and MiXCR to the public reads, then kept only in-frame beta chains. Here each entry gathers all rows of one CDR3 protein and keeps the most common genes and DNA. Present in this sample are roughly 590,000 distinct CDR3 sequences, 15% to 20% of which were seen just once. The ten largest clonotypes hold over 0.95% of the sample. This clonotype was seen a few times. The antigen it binds to is not known. Base-call qualities are not available, and no considerably larger clone is one nucleotide away. This sample comprised PBMCs from the stem cell graft donor, obtained from the stem cell graft. The receptor's source is a human donor who donated a stem cell graft to a child with acute myeloid leukemia.

CDR3 loop: CASSIQGWAGELFF. The DNA sequence is as follows: TGTGCCAGCAGTATACAGGGGTGGGCCGGGGAGCTGTTTTTT. The chain joins TRBV6-5 to TRBJ2-2; the central 7 bases match TRBD1. Spanning cysteine to phenylalanine, the CDR3 consists of 14 amino acids. Only the CDR3 DNA stays, 42 bases, in frame from base 1. CDR1 MNHEY and CDR2 SVGAGI were looked up in the germline V gene. Clipping removes 5 bases from V and 6 bases from J, with 6 as the unmatched junction base count.